This T cell receptor beta chain was recovered during a study of radiation and T cells in renal cell carcinoma. Across the study: Nephrectomy followed 15 Gy stereotactic body radiation by 4 weeks. Broader study findings: Without pretreatment biopsies, baseline tumor clonotype presence was undetermined. From baseline, blood top tumor clonotypes peaked at 2 weeks post-radiation.

Time point described: baseline pretreatment blood. Treatment reported: 15 Gy SBRT to primary tumor, nephrectomy 4 weeks later. V lost 0 bases and J lost 4, with 13 bases in between. The CDR3 consists of 16 residues. Per germline, CDR1 SNHLY and CDR2 FYNNEI. Comment on this clone: What it binds is not known.

Profiling relied on immunoSEQ multiplex PCR, and the TCRdb table lists in-frame clones only, not all of them. The sample lists over 85,000 clones, 82% seen once, with approximately 6.4% in the top ten. Sample: blood, taken from a patient whose treatment included radiotherapy and nephrectomy. The receptor's source is a man between 60 and 75 years old with renal cell carcinoma. This chain joins TRBV2 and TRBJ2-1; D is unclear. The CDR3, as DNA: TGTGCCAGCAGTGAAGCGGGCGCTGGCCCTTACAATGAGCAGTTCTTC. It is translated as CASSEAGAGPYNEQFF.